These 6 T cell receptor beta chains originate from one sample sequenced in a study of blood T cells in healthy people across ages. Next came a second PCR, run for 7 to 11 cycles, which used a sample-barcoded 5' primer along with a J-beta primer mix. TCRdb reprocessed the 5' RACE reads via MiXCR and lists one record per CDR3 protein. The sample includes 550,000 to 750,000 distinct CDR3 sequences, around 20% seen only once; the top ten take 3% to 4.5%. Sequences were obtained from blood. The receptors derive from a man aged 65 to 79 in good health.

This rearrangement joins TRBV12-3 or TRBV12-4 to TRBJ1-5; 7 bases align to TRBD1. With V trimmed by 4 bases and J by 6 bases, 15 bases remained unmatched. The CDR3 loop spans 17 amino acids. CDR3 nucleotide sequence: TGTGCCAGCAGTTCATATCCCCCTTCGACAGGGAGTCAGCCCCAGCATTTT. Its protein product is CASSSYPPSTGSQPQHF.

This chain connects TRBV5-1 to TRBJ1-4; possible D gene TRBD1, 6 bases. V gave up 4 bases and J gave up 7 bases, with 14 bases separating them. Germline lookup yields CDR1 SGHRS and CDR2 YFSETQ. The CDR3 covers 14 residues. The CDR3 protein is CASSTSGVGEKLFF. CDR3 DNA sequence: TGCGCCAGCAGCACCTCAGGGGTCGGTGAAAAACTGTTTTTT.

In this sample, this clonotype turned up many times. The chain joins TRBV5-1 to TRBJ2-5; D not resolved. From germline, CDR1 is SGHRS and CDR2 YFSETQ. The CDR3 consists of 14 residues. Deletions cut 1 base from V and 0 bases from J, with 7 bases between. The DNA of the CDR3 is TGCGCCAGCAGCTTGAGTATGTACCAAGAGACCCAGTACTTC. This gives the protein CASSLSMYQETQYF.

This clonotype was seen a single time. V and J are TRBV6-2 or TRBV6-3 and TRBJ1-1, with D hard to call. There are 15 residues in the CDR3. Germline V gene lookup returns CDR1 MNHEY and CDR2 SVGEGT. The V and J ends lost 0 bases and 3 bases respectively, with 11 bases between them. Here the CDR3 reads CASSYSKWVHTEAFF. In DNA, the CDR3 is TGTGCCAGCAGTTACTCGAAGTGGGTTCACACTGAAGCTTTCTTT.

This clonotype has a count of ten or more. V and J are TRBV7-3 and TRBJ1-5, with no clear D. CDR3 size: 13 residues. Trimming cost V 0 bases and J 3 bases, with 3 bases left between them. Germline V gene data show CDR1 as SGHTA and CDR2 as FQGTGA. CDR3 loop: CASSLTANQPQHF. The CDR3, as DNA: TGTGCCAGCAGCTTAACGGCCAATCAGCCCCAGCATTTT.

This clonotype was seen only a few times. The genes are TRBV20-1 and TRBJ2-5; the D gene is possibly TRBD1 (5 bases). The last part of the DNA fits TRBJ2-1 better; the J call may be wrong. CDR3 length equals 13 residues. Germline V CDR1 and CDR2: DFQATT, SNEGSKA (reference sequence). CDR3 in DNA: TGCAGTGCTAGAGTCCAGGGATATGGTGAGCAGTTCTTC. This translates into CSARVQGYGEQFF.